The T cell receptor beta chain under discussion was sequenced for a study of response to subunit inactivated influenza vaccine (dated by TCRdb to the late 2010s). For the study in its entirety: To follow how T cells responded to a trivalent subunit inactivated influenza vaccine, the researchers relied on deep quantitative profiling of the T cell receptor repertoire.

The CDR3, from cysteine to phenylalanine, totals 14 residues. Of all the DNA, just the CDR3 is kept, 42 bases in frame from base 1. V is pared back by 3 bases and J by 2 bases, with 10 bases lying between the germline termini. As encoded in the germline V gene, CDR1 is MNHEY while CDR2 is SVGAGI. Receptors were amplified or captured by RT-PCR. These reads were obtained on an Illumina HiSeq 2500. TCRdb reprocessed the public reads (quality trimming at Q25 with fastp, clone calling with MiXCR) and kept in-frame beta chains. CDR3 protein sequences are deduplicated, and each keeps its most common genes and DNA. The sample yields approximately 700,000 distinct CDR3 sequences; approximately 15% were counted once. The ten largest clones capture more than 9% of the sample. This clonotype was seen more than once but under ten times. Its cognate antigen has yet to be identified. It has no much larger one-base neighbor in the sample; base qualities were not kept.

Overall study outcomes, separate from this receptor: The authors proposed that each seasonal influenza vaccination may bring in only a limited number of new T cells.

The starting material was PBMCs from blood, obtained 12 days after vaccination. The sequence was collected from a man over 45 who received an inactivated influenza vaccine. Donor details come from another sample of the same person, matched by shared clones. This receptor chain uses TRBV6-5 and TRBJ2-5, with the D gene not confidently named. The sequenced DNA is TGTGCCAGCAGTTATATTGGCGGTCAAGAGACCCAGTACTTC. Its translation is CASSYIGGQETQYF.